One sample yielded the 12 T cell receptor beta chains listed below, sequenced in a study of cytomegalovirus exposure and HLA in healthy donors. The primer mix had 60 Vbeta and 13 Jbeta primers. The protocol was immunoSEQ multiplex PCR, while the TCRdb copy is restricted to in-frame clones and leaves out a portion. The sample has 85,000 to 90,000 clones, around 80% seen once. Sequenced: PBMCs. The receptors here all came from a man aged 25 to 40 in good health and CMV-seronegative.

The chain joins TRBV21-1 to TRBJ1-1; the table gives TRBD1 as D, unverified against the DNA. TRBV21-1 is a pseudogene locus. The CDR3 length is 19 residues. DNA of the CDR3: TGTGCCAGCAGCACGGAACCGGGACAGGGCGTTAAAGTGAACACTGAAGCTTTCTTT. Translation: CASSTEPGQGVKVNTEAFF.

This clone came up a few times. This chain joins TRBV4-1 and TRBJ2-3, with 7 bases identical to TRBD1. Germline lookup yields CDR1 MGHRA and CDR2 YSYEKL. Losses at the gene ends were 1 base for V and 0 bases for J; bases not matched to a gene: 10. The CDR3 contains 18 residues. CDR3 protein: CASSQGFLQGPSTDTQYF. CDR3 DNA: TGCGCCAGCAGCCAAGGATTTCTACAGGGGCCGAGCACAGATACGCAGTATTTT.

This chain links TRBV19 with TRBJ1-2; TRBD1 matches at 9 bases. The CDR3 extends over 14 amino acids. The germline CDR1 and CDR2 sequences are LNHDA and SQIVND (reference sequence). Germline trimming cut 3 bases from V and 3 bases from J; bases unmatched to any gene: 2. CDR3 in DNA: TGTGCCAGTAGTATTCGGACAGGGGACTATGGCTACACCTTC. This sequence encodes CASSIRTGDYGYTF.

In this sample, this clone turned up once. The rearrangement links TRBV7-8 to TRBJ2-1; 11 bases agree with TRBD2. Germline-derived CDR1 and CDR2 are SGHVS and FQNEAQ. J gave up 4 bases and V 1 base, and 3 bases lay outside the gene matches. The CDR3 spans 16 residues. CDR3 coding DNA: TGTGCCAGCAGCTTAGTAGCGGGGGGGAATTACAATGAGCAGTTCTTC. It specifies CASSLVAGGNYNEQFF.

This chain uses TRBV29-1 with TRBJ2-4; D is possibly TRBD2 (7 bases). This CDR3 contains 12 residues. Germline-derived CDR1 and CDR2 are SQVTM and ANQGSEA. This CDR3 is CSGRGDKNIQYF. The CDR3 coding sequence is TGCAGTGGGAGGGGGGACAAAAACATTCAGTACTTC. Filled out from reference TRBV29-1 and TRBJ2-4, the complete variable domain reads SAVISQKPSRDICQRGTSLTIQCQVDSQVTMMFWYRQQPGQSLTLIATANQGSEATYESGFVIDKFPISRPNLTFSTLTVSNMSPEDSSIYLCSGRGDKNIQYFGAGTRLSVL.

The V gene is TRBV7-9, the J gene TRBJ1-1; D is perhaps TRBD1 (6 bases). Trimming removed 5 bases from V and 4 bases from J, with 14 bases in between. The CDR3 runs to 14 residues. From germline, CDR1 is SEHNR and CDR2 FQNEAQ (reference sequence). In DNA, the CDR3 is TGTGCCAGCAGCAAGACAGGTGTAGGCACTGAAGCTTTCTTT. Translating gives CASSKTGVGTEAFF.

The gene calls are TRBV7-2 and TRBJ2-3; tentative D call: TRBD2 (5 bases). The CDR3 runs to 12 residues. Germline-derived CDR1 and CDR2 are SGHTA and FQGNSA. V gave up 5 bases and J gave up 14 bases, with 17 bases separating them. The CDR3 loop is CASSDYLGNAYF. The CDR3 bases are TGTGCCAGCAGCGACTATCTAGGGAATGCGTATTTT.

The rearrangement joins TRBV28 to TRBJ1-5, with D unresolved. This CDR3 has 17 amino acids. Deletions cut 1 base from V and 2 bases from J, with 15 bases between. CDR1 and CDR2 (germline): MDHEN, SYDVKM. The CDR3 loop reads CASSLYPAAEGNQPQHF. In DNA, the CDR3 is TGTGCCAGCAGTTTATACCCTGCAGCTGAGGGCAATCAGCCCCAGCATTTT.

V gene TRBV14 combines with J gene TRBJ2-5; 9 bases are shared with TRBD2. The CDR3 consists of 17 residues. J gave up 2 bases and V 4 bases, and 11 bases lay outside the gene matches. Looked up from germline, CDR1 is SGHDN and CDR2 is FVKESK. For the CDR3, the DNA is TGTGCCAGCAGCCGCCAAGGGGGACTAGCTGTACAAGAGACCCAGTACTTC. Translating gives CASSRQGGLAVQETQYF.

This rearrangement joins TRBV10-3 to TRBJ2-7; weak D call: TRBD1 (6 bases). There are 14 residues in the CDR3. From germline, CDR1 is ENHRY and CDR2 SYGVKD. V was clipped by 3 bases and J by 0 bases, with 9 bases between them. The CDR3 spells CAISDRGFSYEQYF. The CDR3 DNA is TGTGCCATCAGTGACAGGGGCTTCTCCTACGAGCAGTACTTC.

The V gene is TRBV7-9, the J gene TRBJ2-1; 13 bases align to TRBD2. Germline CDR1 and CDR2: SEHNR and FQNEAQ (reference sequence). V lost 6 bases, J lost 4 bases, and 0 bases stayed unmatched. The CDR3 runs 14 residues. The CDR3 loop reads CASRTSGGYNEQFF. The CDR3 DNA sequence: TGTGCCAGCAGGACTAGCGGGGGGTACAATGAGCAGTTCTTC.

This clone was counted between two and nine times. The chain employs TRBV30 and TRBJ2-6; 9 nucleotides agree with TRBD1. In germline, CDR1 is GTSNPN, CDR2 SVGIG (reference sequence). The J segment lost 1 base and the V segment lost 5 bases, leaving 12 bases of the junction unmatched. This CDR3 region has 18 residues. The CDR3 is CAWGPGQGSLSGANVLTF. Written as DNA, the CDR3 is TGTGCCTGGGGCCCGGGACAGGGCTCCCTTTCTGGGGCCAACGTCCTGACTTTC.